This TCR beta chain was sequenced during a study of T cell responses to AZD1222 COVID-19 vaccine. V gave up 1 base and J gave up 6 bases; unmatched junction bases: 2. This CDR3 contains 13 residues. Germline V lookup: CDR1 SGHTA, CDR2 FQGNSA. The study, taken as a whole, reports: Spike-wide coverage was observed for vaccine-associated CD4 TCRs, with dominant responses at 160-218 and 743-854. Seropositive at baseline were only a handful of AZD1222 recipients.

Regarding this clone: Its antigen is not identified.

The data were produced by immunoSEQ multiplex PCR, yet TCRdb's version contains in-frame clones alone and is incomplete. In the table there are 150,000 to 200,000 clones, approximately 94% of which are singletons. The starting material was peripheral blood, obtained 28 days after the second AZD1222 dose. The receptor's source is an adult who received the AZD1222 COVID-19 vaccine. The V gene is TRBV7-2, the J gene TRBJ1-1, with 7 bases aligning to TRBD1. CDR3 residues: CASSLGQGAEAFF. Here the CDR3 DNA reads TGTGCCAGCAGCTTAGGACAGGGCGCTGAAGCTTTCTTT.